This T cell receptor (beta chain) was documented in a study of a mutant IDH1 vaccine in newly diagnosed glioma. General study findings and limits: Vaccine-induced immune responses were detected in approximately 92% of patients.

Libraries were prepared by immunoSEQ multiplex PCR; TCRdb keeps only in-frame clonotypes and omits some of them. The sample lists around 88,000 clones, about 80% occurring once. Remarks on this clone: Its antigen is unknown.

The time point here: baseline, week 1 (first vaccination visit). As to treatment: pre-vaccination baseline after standard-of-care therapy. Germline CDR1 MDHEN, CDR2 SYDVKM. The CDR3 runs 14 residues. The germline V and J ends were trimmed by 8 bases and 1 base, with 9 bases remaining between them. This specimen consisted of PBMCs, obtained from a glioma patient treated with radiotherapy, temozolomide or both. This chain uses TRBV28 with TRBJ2-6, with D tentatively TRBD1 (6 bases). The clonotype comes from a man aged 40-49 years with glioma. The CDR3 DNA reads TGTGCCAGCGCAAGGGGGTCTGGGGCCAACGTCCTGACTTTC. Protein product: CASARGSGANVLTF.